Sequencing of this T cell receptor beta chain was carried out in a study of monozygotic twins with inflammatory bowel disease. TCRdb re-analyzed the 5' RACE reads; it lists each CDR3 protein once, without DNA. The sample totals 420,000 or so distinct CDR3 sequences. Looked up from germline, CDR1 is SGHRS and CDR2 is YFSETQ. The CDR3 has 16 amino acids. Blood (approximately 2.7 ml) was collected from every donor individually. The sequence derives from a human donor with ulcerative colitis or Crohn's disease, or a healthy co-twin of an affected twin (not recorded which). The chain links TRBV5-1 to TRBJ1-6; TCRdb calls TRBD1, which cannot be checked without DNA. The specimen sequenced was blood. The CDR3 sequence: CASSLVEGSYNSPLHF.